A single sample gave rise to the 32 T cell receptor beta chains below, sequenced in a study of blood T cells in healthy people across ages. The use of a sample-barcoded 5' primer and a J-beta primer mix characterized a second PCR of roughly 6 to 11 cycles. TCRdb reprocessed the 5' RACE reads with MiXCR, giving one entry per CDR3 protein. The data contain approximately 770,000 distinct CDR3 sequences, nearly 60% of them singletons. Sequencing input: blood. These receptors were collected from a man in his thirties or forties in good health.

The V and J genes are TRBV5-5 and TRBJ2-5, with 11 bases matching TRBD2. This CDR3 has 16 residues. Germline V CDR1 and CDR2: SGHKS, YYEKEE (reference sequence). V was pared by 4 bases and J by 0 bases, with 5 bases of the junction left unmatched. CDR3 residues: CASSPGLAADQETQYF. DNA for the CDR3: TGTGCCAGCAGCCCGGGACTAGCGGCCGACCAAGAGACCCAGTACTTC.

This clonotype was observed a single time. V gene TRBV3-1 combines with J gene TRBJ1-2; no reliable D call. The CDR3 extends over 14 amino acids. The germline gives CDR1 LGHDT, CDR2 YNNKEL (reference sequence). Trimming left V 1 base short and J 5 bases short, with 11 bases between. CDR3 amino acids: CASSQAGNWYGYTF. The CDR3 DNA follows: TGTGCCAGCAGCCAAGCGGGGAATTGGTATGGCTACACCTTC.

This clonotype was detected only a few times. CDR3 in DNA: TGTGCCAGCAGTTTTTTAGCGGGAGCTAACACAGATACGCAGTATTTT. It translates to CASSFLAGANTDTQYF. The rearrangement joins TRBV28 to TRBJ2-3; 9 bases line up with TRBD2. The CDR3 consists of 16 residues. Per the germline V gene, CDR1 is MDHEN and CDR2 is SYDVKM. J lost 2 bases, V lost 3 bases, and 6 bases had no gene match.

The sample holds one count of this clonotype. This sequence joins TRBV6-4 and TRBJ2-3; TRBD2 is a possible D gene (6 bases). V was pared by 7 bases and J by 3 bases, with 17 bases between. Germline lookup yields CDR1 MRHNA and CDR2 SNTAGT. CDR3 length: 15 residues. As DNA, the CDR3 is TGTGCCAGCACCAAGGCGGGACTGCGAACAGATACGCAGTATTTT. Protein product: CASTKAGLRTDTQYF.

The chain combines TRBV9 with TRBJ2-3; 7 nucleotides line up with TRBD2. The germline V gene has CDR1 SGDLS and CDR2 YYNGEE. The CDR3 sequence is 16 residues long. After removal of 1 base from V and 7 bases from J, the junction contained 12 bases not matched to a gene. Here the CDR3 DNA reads TGTGCCAGCAGCGTACAAGCGGGAATTCGCTCGCATACGCAGTATTTT. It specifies CASSVQAGIRSHTQYF.

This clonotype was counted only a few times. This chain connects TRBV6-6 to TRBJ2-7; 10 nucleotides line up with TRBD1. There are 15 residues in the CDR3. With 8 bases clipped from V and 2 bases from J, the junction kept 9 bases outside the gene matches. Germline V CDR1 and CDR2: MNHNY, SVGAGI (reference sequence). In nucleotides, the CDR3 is TGTGCCAGCCATTCGCCTGGGACAGGGGCCTACGAGCAGTACTTC. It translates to CASHSPGTGAYEQYF.

DNA of the CDR3: TGTGCCAGCAGTTACGGTGGGGCCGACAATGAGCAGTTCTTC. The encoded protein is CASSYGGADNEQFF. The gene calls are TRBV6-2 or TRBV6-3 and TRBJ2-1; tentative D call: TRBD1 (5 bases). Deletions cut 2 bases from V and 5 bases from J, with 10 bases between. This CDR3 comprises 14 residues. Per the germline V gene, CDR1 is MNHEY and CDR2 is SVGEGT.

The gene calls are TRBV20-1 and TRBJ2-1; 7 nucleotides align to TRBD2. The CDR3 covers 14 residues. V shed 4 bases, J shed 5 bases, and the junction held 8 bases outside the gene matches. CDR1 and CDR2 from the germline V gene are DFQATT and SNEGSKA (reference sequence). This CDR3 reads CSAITSVRDNEQFF. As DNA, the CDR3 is TGCAGTGCTATCACTAGCGTGAGAGACAATGAGCAGTTCTTC.

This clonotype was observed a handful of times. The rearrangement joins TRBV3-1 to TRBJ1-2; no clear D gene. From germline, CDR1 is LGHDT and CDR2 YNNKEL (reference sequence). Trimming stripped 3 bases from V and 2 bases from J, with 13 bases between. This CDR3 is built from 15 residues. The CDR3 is CASSQDSSANYGYTF. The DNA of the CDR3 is TGTGCCAGCAGCCAGGACTCCTCGGCAAACTATGGCTACACCTTC.

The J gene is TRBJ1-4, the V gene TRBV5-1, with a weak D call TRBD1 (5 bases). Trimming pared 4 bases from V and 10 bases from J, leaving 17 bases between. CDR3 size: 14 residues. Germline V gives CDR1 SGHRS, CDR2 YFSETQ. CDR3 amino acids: CASSPEGREGKLFF. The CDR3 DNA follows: TGCGCCAGCAGCCCCGAGGGCAGGGAGGGAAAACTGTTTTTT.

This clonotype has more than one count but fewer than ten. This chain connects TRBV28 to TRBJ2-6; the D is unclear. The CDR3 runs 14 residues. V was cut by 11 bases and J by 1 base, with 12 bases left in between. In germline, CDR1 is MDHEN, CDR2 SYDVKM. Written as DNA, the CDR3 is TGTGCCGTAATCCCGCGGTCTGGGGCCAACGTCCTGACTTTC. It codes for CAVIPRSGANVLTF.

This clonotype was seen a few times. The CDR3 is CASKWDDRDTQYF. The CDR3 coding sequence is TGTGCCAGCAAGTGGGACGATAGGGATACGCAGTATTTT. The rearrangement links TRBV28 to TRBJ2-3; D may correspond to TRBD1 or TRBD2 (5 bases each). V dropped 7 bases and J dropped 6 bases, with 14 bases sitting between them. The length of the CDR3 is 13 residues. The germline gives CDR1 MDHEN, CDR2 SYDVKM. Full variable domain (outside the CDR3, taken from reference TRBV28 and TRBJ2-3): DVKVTQSSRYLVKRTGEKVFLECVQDMDHENMFWYRQDPGLGLRLIYFSYDVKMKEKGDIPEGYSVSREKKERFSLILESASTNQTSMYLCASKWDDRDTQYFGPGTRLTVL.

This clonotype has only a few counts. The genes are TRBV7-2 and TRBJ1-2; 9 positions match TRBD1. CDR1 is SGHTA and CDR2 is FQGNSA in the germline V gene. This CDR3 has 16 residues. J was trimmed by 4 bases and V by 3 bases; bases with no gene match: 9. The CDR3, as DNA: TGTGCCAGCAGCTTGAGGACAGGGGCCCTTGGCTATGGCTACACCTTC. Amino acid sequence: CASSLRTGALGYGYTF.

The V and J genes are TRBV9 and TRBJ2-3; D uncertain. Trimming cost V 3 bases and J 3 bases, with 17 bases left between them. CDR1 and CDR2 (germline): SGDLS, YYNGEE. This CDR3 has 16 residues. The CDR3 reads CASSGATPGSTDTQYF. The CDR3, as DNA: TGTGCCAGCAGCGGAGCCACCCCGGGTAGTACAGATACGCAGTATTTT.

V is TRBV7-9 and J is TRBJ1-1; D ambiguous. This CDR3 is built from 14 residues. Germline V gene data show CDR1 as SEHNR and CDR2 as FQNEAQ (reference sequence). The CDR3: CAETPPSANTEAFF. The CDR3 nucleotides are TGTGCGGAAACTCCCCCCTCGGCGAACACTGAAGCTTTCTTT.

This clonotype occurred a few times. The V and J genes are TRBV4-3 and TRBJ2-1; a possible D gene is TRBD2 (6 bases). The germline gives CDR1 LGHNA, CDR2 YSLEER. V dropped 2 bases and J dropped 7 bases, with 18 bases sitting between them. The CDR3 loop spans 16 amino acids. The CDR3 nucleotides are TGCGCCAGCAGCCAAAAGAGAACCGGGACTGTGAATGAGCAGTTCTTC. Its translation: CASSQKRTGTVNEQFF.

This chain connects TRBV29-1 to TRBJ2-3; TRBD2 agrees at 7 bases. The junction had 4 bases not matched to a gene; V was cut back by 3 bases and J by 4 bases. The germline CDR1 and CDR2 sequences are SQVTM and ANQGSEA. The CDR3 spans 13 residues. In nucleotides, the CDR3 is TGCAGCGTTGATCGGACTAGTGCAGATACGCAGTATTTT. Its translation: CSVDRTSADTQYF.

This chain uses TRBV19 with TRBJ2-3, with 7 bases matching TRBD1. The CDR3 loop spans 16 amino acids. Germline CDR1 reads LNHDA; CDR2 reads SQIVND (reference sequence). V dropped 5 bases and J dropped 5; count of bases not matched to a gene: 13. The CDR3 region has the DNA TGTGCCAGTAGTCCGACCGGGACAGCGATCAAAGATACGCAGTATTTT. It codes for CASSPTGTAIKDTQYF.

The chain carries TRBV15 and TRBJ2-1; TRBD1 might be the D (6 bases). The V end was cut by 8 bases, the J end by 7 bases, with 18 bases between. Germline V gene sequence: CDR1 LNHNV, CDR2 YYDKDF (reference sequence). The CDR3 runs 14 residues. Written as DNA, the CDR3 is TGTGCCACCTGGCGCAGGGGTGGGACGAATGAGCAGTTCTTC. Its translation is CATWRRGGTNEQFF.

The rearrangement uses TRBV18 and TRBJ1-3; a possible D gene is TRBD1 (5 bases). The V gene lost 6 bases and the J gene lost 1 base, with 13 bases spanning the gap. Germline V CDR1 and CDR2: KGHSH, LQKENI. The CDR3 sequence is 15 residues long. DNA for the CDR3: TGTGCCAGCTCCCCCGAGGGGCTTTCTGGAAACACCATATATTTT. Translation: CASSPEGLSGNTIYF.

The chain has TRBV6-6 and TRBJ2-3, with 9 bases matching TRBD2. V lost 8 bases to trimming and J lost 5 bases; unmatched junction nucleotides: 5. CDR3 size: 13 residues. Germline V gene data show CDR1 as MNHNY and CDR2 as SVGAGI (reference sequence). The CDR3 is CASGLARLDTQYF. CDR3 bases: TGTGCCAGCGGACTAGCGAGATTAGATACGCAGTATTTT.

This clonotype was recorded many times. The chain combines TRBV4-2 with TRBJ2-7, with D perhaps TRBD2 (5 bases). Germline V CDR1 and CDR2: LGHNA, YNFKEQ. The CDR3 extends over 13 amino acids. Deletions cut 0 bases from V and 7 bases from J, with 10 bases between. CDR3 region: CASSQEGGREQYF. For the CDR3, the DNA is TGTGCCAGCAGCCAAGAAGGAGGACGGGAGCAGTACTTC.

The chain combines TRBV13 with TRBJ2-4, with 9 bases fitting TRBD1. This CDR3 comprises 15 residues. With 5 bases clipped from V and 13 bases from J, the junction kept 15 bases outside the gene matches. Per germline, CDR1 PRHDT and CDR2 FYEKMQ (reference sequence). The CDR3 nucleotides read TGTGCCAGCAGCCCCCCGGGACAGGGAGGGCGTGAGCAGTACTTC. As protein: CASSPPGQGGREQYF.

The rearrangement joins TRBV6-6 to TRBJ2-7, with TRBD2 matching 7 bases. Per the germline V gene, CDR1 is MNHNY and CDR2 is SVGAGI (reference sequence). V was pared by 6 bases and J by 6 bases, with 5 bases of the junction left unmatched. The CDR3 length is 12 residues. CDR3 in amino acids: CASRGGSSEQYF. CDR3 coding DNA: TGTGCCAGCAGGGGCGGGAGCTCCGAGCAGTACTTC.

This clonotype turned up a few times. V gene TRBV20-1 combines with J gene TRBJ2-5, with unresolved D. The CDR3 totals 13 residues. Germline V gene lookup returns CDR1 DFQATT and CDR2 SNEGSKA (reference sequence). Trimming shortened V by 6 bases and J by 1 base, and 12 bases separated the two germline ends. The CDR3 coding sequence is TGCAGTGCCACGGGTGTCCCCCAAGAGACCCAGTACTTC. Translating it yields CSATGVPQETQYF.

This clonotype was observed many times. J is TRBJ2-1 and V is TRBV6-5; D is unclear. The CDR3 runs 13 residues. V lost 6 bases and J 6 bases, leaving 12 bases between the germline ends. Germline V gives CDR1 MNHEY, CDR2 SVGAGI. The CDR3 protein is CASRGGRVNEQFF. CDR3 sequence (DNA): TGTGCCAGCAGGGGCGGACGGGTCAATGAGCAGTTCTTC.

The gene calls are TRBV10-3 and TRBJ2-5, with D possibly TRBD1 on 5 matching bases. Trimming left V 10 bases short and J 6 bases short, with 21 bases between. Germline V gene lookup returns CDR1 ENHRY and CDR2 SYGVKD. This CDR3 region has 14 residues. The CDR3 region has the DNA TGTGCCACCGCGGACACCCCTCTGGGAAAGACCCAGTACTTC. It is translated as CATADTPLGKTQYF.

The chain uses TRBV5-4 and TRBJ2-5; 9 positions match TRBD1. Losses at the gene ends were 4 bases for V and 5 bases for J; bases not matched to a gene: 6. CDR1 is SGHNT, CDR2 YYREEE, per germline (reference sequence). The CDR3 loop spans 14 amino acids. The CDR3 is CASSVQGAWETQYF. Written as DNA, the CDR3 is TGTGCCAGCAGCGTACAGGGGGCGTGGGAGACCCAGTACTTC.

The CDR3 loop is CAISERGLGETQYF. The DNA of the CDR3 is TGTGCCATCAGTGAGCGGGGGTTGGGAGAGACCCAGTACTTC. The rearrangement uses TRBV10-3 and TRBJ2-7; the D gene is possibly TRBD2 (6 bases). Near its end, the DNA agrees better with TRBJ2-5, so the J call may be wrong. The germline gives CDR1 ENHRY, CDR2 SYGVKD. The CDR3 sequence is 14 residues long.

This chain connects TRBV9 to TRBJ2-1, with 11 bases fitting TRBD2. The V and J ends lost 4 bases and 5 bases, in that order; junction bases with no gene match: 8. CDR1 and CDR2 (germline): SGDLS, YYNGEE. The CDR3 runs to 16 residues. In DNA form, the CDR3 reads TGTGCCAGCAGCTTAGTTTTAGCGGGGGGGGACAATGAGCAGTTCTTC. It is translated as CASSLVLAGGDNEQFF. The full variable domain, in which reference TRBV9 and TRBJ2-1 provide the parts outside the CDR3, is DSGVTQTPKHLITATGQRVTLRCSPRSGDLSVYWYQQSLDQGLQFLIQYYNGEERAKGNILERFSAQQFPDLHSELNLSSLELGDSALYFCASSLVLAGGDNEQFFGPGTRLTVL.

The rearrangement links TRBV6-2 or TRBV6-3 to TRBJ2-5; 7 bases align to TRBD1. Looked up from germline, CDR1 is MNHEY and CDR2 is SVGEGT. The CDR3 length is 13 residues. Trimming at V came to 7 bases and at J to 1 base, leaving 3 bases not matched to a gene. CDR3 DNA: TGTGCCAGCACTCGACAGGGCCAAGAGACCCAGTACTTC. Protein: CASTRQGQETQYF.

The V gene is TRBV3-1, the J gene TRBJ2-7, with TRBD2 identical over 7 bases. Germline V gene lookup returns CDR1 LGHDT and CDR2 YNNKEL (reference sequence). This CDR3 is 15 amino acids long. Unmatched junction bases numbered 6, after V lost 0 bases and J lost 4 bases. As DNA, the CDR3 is TGTGCCAGCAGCCAAGAGGGCGGGGGTTTTTACGAGCAGTACTTC. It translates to CASSQEGGGFYEQYF.